This T cell receptor (beta chain) came from a study of technical replicates of blood from a few donors. Clones were sequenced by immunoSEQ multiplex PCR, and TCRdb holds only the in-frame ones, with some missing. The profile shows roughly 80,000 clones, around 94% of them singletons. The CDR3 has 14 residues. The trim removed 5 bases at V and 2 bases at J, leaving 4 bases unmatched. Germline-derived CDR1 and CDR2 are MDHEN and SYDVKM. The sequence came from a human donor in good health. This chain joins TRBV28 and TRBJ2-3, with TRBD1 matching over 7 bases. Sequencing was performed on T cells isolated from PBMCs. For the CDR3, the DNA is TGTGCCAGCAGTAGACAGGGCTTCACAGATACGCAGTATTTT. Residues: CASSRQGFTDTQYF.